These 15 T cell receptor beta chains were sequenced from one sample in a study of blood T cell repertoires in COVID-19. Data came from immunoSEQ multiplex PCR; TCRdb stores just in-frame clones and leaves some out. This table has 65,000 to 85,000 clones, 70% to 90% appearing once. The specimen was peripheral blood. The source of these receptors is a woman between 55 and 75 years old with acute or convalescent COVID-19.

This clone showed up just a few times. The DNA for the CDR3 is TGTGCCAGCTCACCCGGGACAGGCATGAACACTGAAGCTTTCTTT. Amino acid sequence: CASSPGTGMNTEAFF. This chain uses TRBV18 with TRBJ1-1, with 8 nucleotides matching TRBD1. The CDR3 contains 15 residues. Germline V gene data show CDR1 as KGHSH and CDR2 as LQKENI. V was clipped by 3 bases and J by 0 bases; unmatched bases: 3.

The rearrangement uses TRBV9 and TRBJ2-7; 10 positions agree with TRBD2. Germline trimming cut 0 bases from V and 4 bases from J; bases unmatched to any gene: 25. The CDR3 is 22 amino acids. The V gene's germline CDR1 is SGDLS and CDR2 YYNGEE. CDR3 sequence reads: CASSVGTSRLAGDHDFPYEQYV. The CDR3 DNA is TGTGCCAGCAGCGTAGGAACCTCTCGGCTAGCGGGGGATCACGACTTTCCGTACGAGCAGTACGTC.

The rearrangement uses TRBV11-3 and TRBJ2-1; TRBD2 is a possible D gene (6 bases). This CDR3 has 13 amino acids. V lost 0 bases and J 12 bases, leaving 12 bases between the germline ends. The germline gives CDR1 SGHNT, CDR2 YENEEA. The CDR3 spells CASSLELPGRQFF. CDR3 coding DNA: TGTGCCAGCAGCTTAGAACTCCCCGGGAGGCAGTTCTTC.

There are a few counts of this clone. DNA of the CDR3: TGTGCCACCAGTGCCGCTCGGAGCGGTCAGCCCCAGCATTTT. It specifies CATSAARSGQPQHF. The chain carries TRBV24-1 and TRBJ1-5; D unclear. CDR1 KGHDR and CDR2 SFDVKD come from the germline V gene. The CDR3 is made up of 14 amino acids. The V end was cut by 5 bases, the J end by 6 bases, with 13 bases between.

The chain has TRBV24-1 and TRBJ2-5, with D unclear. This CDR3 is 12 amino acids long. Germline values: CDR1 KGHDR, CDR2 SFDVKD. Trimming shortened V by 5 bases and J by 2 bases, and 5 bases separated the two germline ends. The CDR3 protein is CATSGPQETQYF. CDR3 coding DNA: TGTGCCACCAGTGGGCCGCAAGAGACCCAGTACTTC.

The V and J genes are TRBV9 and TRBJ2-3; 12 bases are shared with TRBD2. V lost 4 bases to trimming and J lost 1 base; unmatched junction nucleotides: 4. The CDR3 has 16 amino acids. Germline V CDR1 and CDR2: SGDLS, YYNGEE. CDR3 DNA sequence: TGTGCCAGCAGCTCCAGACTAGCGGGGGGCACAGATACGCAGTATTTT. It is translated as CASSSRLAGGTDTQYF.

The genes are TRBV9 and TRBJ1-2, with D perhaps matching TRBD1 (6 bases). Per the germline V gene, CDR1 is SGDLS and CDR2 is YYNGEE. This CDR3 region has 18 residues. The ends were cut back, 0 bases at V and 5 bases at J, with 23 bases in the middle. CDR3 protein: CASSVGDRVGTPDYGYTF. The CDR3 region has the DNA TGTGCCAGCAGCGTAGGAGATAGGGTTGGGACACCGGATTATGGCTACACCTTC.

This clone was seen at least ten times. CDR3 loop: CASSFIPGDLTEAFF. The CDR3 coding sequence is TGCGCCAGCAGCTTTATCCCGGGGGATTTAACTGAAGCTTTCTTT. The rearrangement links TRBV5-1 to TRBJ1-1; D may be TRBD1 (5 bases). Trimming shortened V by 2 bases and J by 5 bases, and 16 bases separated the two germline ends. CDR1 is SGHRS and CDR2 is YFSETQ in the germline V gene. The CDR3 sequence is 15 residues long.

The genes are TRBV7-9 and TRBJ2-3; perhaps TRBD2 as D (5 bases). V lost 6 bases to trimming and J lost 5 bases, with 15 bases between them. The CDR3 extends over 14 amino acids. From germline, CDR1 is SEHNR and CDR2 FQNEAQ (reference sequence). The CDR3 reads CASSQIEGLDTQYF. For the CDR3, the DNA is TGTGCCAGCAGTCAAATCGAGGGCCTAGATACGCAGTATTTT.

The genes are TRBV2 and TRBJ1-2; D remains unclear. The germline CDR1 and CDR2 sequences are SNHLY and FYNNEI. Trimming removed 3 bases from V and 2 bases from J, with 19 bases in between. The CDR3 has 17 amino acids. CDR3 amino acids: CASSEAGFLPLNYGYTF. CDR3 in DNA: TGTGCCAGCAGTGAGGCGGGATTTCTCCCTCTGAACTATGGCTACACCTTC.

On this clone itself: The limits of the CDR3 on the DNA are not certain, so only TCRdb's listed CDR3 is given. CDR3 residues: CASSARWAGGNQPQHF. The chain links TRBV21-1 to TRBJ1-5; TRBD1, the D gene given by the table, was not confirmed from the DNA. TRBV21-1 is designated a pseudogene. Inclusive of both ends, the CDR3 amounts to 16 amino acids.

The rearrangement links TRBV5-1 to TRBJ2-5, with unresolved D. The CDR3 is 13 amino acids. CDR1 and CDR2 (germline): SGHRS, YFSETQ. V shed 0 bases and J shed 5 bases, with 8 bases lying between them. CDR3 residues: CASSLGRTETQYF. CDR3 bases: TGCGCCAGCAGCTTGGGCAGAACGGAGACCCAGTACTTC.

The chain carries TRBV5-4 and TRBJ1-2; 10 bases match TRBD1. V lost 4 bases to trimming and J lost 7 bases; unmatched junction nucleotides: 10. This CDR3 has 15 residues. CDR1 and CDR2 from the germline V gene are SGHNT and YYREEE (reference sequence). The CDR3 loop reads CASSPSRQGAGGYTF. DNA of the CDR3: TGTGCCAGCAGCCCATCTCGACAGGGGGCGGGTGGCTACACCTTC.

The chain uses TRBV11-2 and TRBJ2-7; D may be TRBD1 (5 bases). Between the trimmed V and J ends, which lost 5 bases and 1 base, there was a span of 9 bases. The CDR3 spans 13 residues. CDR1 and CDR2 from the germline V gene are SGHAT and FQNNGV. The CDR3, as DNA: TGTGCCAGCAGCCCCAGACAGTCCTACGAGCAGTACGTC. Amino acids: CASSPRQSYEQYV.

This chain uses TRBV6-2 or TRBV6-3 with TRBJ1-5; 9 bases align to TRBD1. The germline V gene encodes CDR1 MNHEY and CDR2 SVGEGT. J was trimmed by 2 bases and V by 5 bases; bases with no gene match: 7. The CDR3 runs to 16 residues. CDR3 sequence (DNA): TGTGCCAGCAGTCCGACACAGGGGGCTGGCAATCAGCCCCAGCATTTT. This encodes CASSPTQGAGNQPQHF.